A selection of T cell receptor beta chains follows, all from one sample in a study of blood T cell repertoires in COVID-19. TCRdb's table, derived via immunoSEQ multiplex PCR, lists solely in-frame clones and lacks some. The sample lists roughly 250,000 clones, more than 75% seen once, with around 9.5% in the top ten. The specimen was peripheral blood. The receptors stem from a man in his forties who had recovered from COVID-19. Each CDR3 is given with its conserved first and last residue. The D gene is left open where the match is weak. Rows give clone size only sometimes, using once, few, many, or a class for an expanded clone.

>TRBV20-1|-|-|TRBJ2-1
CSASLYNEQFF
TGCAGTGCTAGCCTATACAATGAGCAGTTCTTC
>TRBV6-2/TRBV6-3|TRBD1|-|TRBJ1-2
CASSPQGSYGYTF
TGTGCCAGCAGCCCACAGGGGTCCTATGGCTACACCTTC
>TRBV14|-|-|TRBJ1-2
CASSQRGNYGYTF
TGTGCCAGCAGCCAAAGGGGGAACTATGGCTACACCTTC
>TRBV7-6|TRBD1|-|TRBJ2-7
CASSFTNLPGTGDEQYF
TGTGCCAGCAGCTTCACTAACCTTCCCGGGACAGGGGACGAGCAGTACTTC
>TRBV3-1/TRBV3-2|TRBD1|-|TRBJ1-2
CASSQEPRGQGGYTF
TGTGCCAGCAGCCAAGAACCCAGGGGGCAGGGTGGCTACACCTTC
>TRBV5-6|TRBD1|-|TRBJ2-7
CASSPGTGEPLYEQYF
TGTGCCAGCAGCCCCGGGACAGGGGAACCCCTCTACGAGCAGTACTTC
>TRBV29-1|-|-|TRBJ2-7
CSVVGQAYEQYF
TGCAGCGTTGTCGGTCAGGCCTACGAGCAGTACTTC
>TRBV6-1|-|-|TRBJ2-7
CASSDQGWYEQYF
TGTGCCAGCAGTGACCAGGGATGGTACGAGCAGTACTTC
>TRBV20-1|-|-|TRBJ2-1
CSASERYNEQFF
TGCAGTGCTAGTGAGCGTTACAATGAGCAGTTCTTC
>TRBV19|TRBD2|-|TRBJ2-7
CASSPSGLSYEQYF
TGTGCCAGTAGCCCTAGCGGTCTCTCCTACGAGCAGTACTTC
>TRBV2|TRBD1|-|TRBJ1-3
CASSALDRGSRNSGNTIYF
TGTGCCAGCAGTGCCCTGGACAGGGGGTCTAGAAACTCTGGAAACACCATATATTTT
>TRBV6-2/TRBV6-3|TRBD2|-|TRBJ2-1
CASTPVGRVANEQFF
TGTGCCAGCACCCCGGTGGGGAGGGTGGCCAATGAGCAGTTCTTC
>TRBV9|TRBD1|-|TRBJ1-5
CASSEGTGVSQPQHF
TGTGCCAGTTCAGAGGGGACAGGGGTTTCTCAGCCCCAGCATTTT
>TRBV21-1|-|-|TRBJ1-2
CASSNLTVYGYTF
TGTGCCAGCAGCAACTTGACAGTCTATGGCTACACCTTC
>TRBV15|-|few|TRBJ1-5
CATSRGGGNQPQHF
TGTGCCACCAGCAGAGGGGGGGGCAATCAGCCCCAGCATTTT
>TRBV7-9|TRBD1|once|TRBJ2-7
CASSPTGGYYEQYF
TGTGCCAGCAGCCCCACAGGGGGCTACTACGAGCAGTACTTC
>TRBV27|TRBD1|-|TRBJ2-7
CASRLGQGTYEQYF
TGTGCCAGCAGACTGGGACAGGGGACCTACGAGCAGTACTTC
>TRBV5-8|-|-|TRBJ2-5
CASSLGQDQETQYF
TGTGCCAGCAGCTTGGGACAGGACCAAGAGACCCAGTACTTC